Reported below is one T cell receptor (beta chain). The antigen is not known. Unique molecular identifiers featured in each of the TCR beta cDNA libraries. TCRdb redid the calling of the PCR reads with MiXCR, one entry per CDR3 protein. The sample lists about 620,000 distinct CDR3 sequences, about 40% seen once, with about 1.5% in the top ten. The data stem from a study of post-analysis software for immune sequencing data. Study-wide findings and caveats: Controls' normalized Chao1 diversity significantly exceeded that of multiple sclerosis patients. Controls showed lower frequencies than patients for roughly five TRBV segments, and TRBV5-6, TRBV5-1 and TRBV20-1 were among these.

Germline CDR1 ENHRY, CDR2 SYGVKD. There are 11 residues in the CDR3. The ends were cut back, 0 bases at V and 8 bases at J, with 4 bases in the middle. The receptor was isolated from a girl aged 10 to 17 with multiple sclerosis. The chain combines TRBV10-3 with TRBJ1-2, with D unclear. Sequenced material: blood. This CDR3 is CAISESGGYTF. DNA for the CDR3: TGTGCCATCAGTGAGTCGGGGGGCTACACCTTC.